Listed below are T cell receptor beta chains from one sample, sequenced in a study of cytomegalovirus exposure and HLA in healthy donors. Profiled with immunoSEQ multiplex PCR; TCRdb holds only in-frame clones, not every one. The data show under 150,000 clones, more than 60% seen once. Sequenced: PBMCs. These receptors were collected from a middle-aged woman in good health and CMV-seronegative. The CDR3 runs from the conserved cysteine through the conserved F or W. The D gene is left open where the match is weak. Expanded clones get a size class; other rows say once, few or many, or leave the size out.

d_call	clone_size	v_call	j_call	cdr3_nt	cdr3_aa
.	.	TRBV2	TRBJ2-5	TGTGCCAGCAGCCCTATGACGGGGGAGACCCAGTACTTC	CASSPMTGETQYF
.	.	TRBV6-1	TRBJ2-4	TGTGCCAGCAGCGCCTCGGGGTGGACCAAAAACAGTCAGTACTTC	CASSASGWTKNSQYF
.	.	TRBV6-1	TRBJ2-5	TGTGCCAGCAGTGAAATGGAGGGTGGAGAGACCCAGTACTTC	CASSEMEGGETQYF
TRBD2	.	TRBV9	TRBJ2-1	TGTGCCAGCAGCGTAGCCCTGGAGGTCTCTAGCGGGAAAAGTGAGCAGTTCTTC	CASSVALEVSSGKSEQFF
TRBD2	.	TRBV28	TRBJ2-7	TGTGCCAGCAGTCGTAGCGGGGGCCATACCTACGAGCAGTACTTC	CASSRSGGHTYEQYF
.	.	TRBV10-1	TRBJ1-1	TGCGCCAGCAGTGAAACGAATGGGGCCGAAGCTTTCTTT	CASSETNGAEAFF
.	once	TRBV5-6	TRBJ2-7	TGTGCCAGCAGCGTGTCTAGCAACGAGCAGTACTTC	CASSVSSNEQYF
TRBD1	.	TRBV19	TRBJ1-5	TGTGCCAGTAGAACTCTGACAGGGAGACCCAATCAGCCCCAGCATTTT	CASRTLTGRPNQPQHF
TRBD2	.	TRBV7-9	TRBJ2-3	TGTGCCAGCAGCTTCGGGACTAGCGGGACCACAGATACGCAGTATTTT	CASSFGTSGTTDTQYF
TRBD2	.	TRBV5-8	TRBJ2-1	TGTGCCAGCAGCCAACTGACTAGCGCGATGGGGATATCCTACAATGAGCAGTTCTTC	CASSQLTSAMGISYNEQFF
.	.	TRBV6-1	TRBJ2-3	TGTGCCAGCAGTAGGGGACACGGTCAAGATACGCAGTATTTT	CASSRGHGQDTQYF
.	.	TRBV28	TRBJ1-6	TGTGCCAGCAGTTTGAGCGCAGGGTTTAATTCACCCCTCCACTTT	CASSLSAGFNSPLHF
TRBD1	.	TRBV28	TRBJ2-7	TGTGCCAGCAGTGCCCTAAGACAGGGCCTCGAGCAGTACTTC	CASSALRQGLEQYF
TRBD2	.	TRBV27	TRBJ2-5	TGTGCCAGCAGGAGAGCGGGAGTGGAAGAGACCCAGTACTTC	CASRRAGVEETQYF
TRBD1	.	TRBV18	TRBJ1-5	TGTGCCAGCTCACTCTCGACAGGGGTTAGCAATCAGCCCCAGCATTTT	CASSLSTGVSNQPQHF
.	.	TRBV5-4	TRBJ1-1	TGTGCCAGCAGCTTGGGGGGTCAGGGTAAGTCAAAACGGGCTGAAGCTTTCTTT	CASSLGGQGKSKRAEAFF
.	.	TRBV5-6	TRBJ1-2	TGTGCCAGCAGCTTGCGGGGGGCCGACTATGGCTACACCTTC	CASSLRGADYGYTF
TRBD2	few	TRBV11-2	TRBJ2-5	TGTGCCAGCAGCTTAGGGACTAGCGGACCTATGTACCAAGAGACCCAGTACTTC	CASSLGTSGPMYQETQYF
.	.	TRBV6-1	TRBJ1-2	TGTGCCAGCAGTTTCGGGACATCCGGCTACACCTTC	CASSFGTSGYTF
.	.	TRBV6-5	TRBJ1-1	TGTGCCAGCTGTTTCGCGCAGGAAACCACTGAAGCTTTCTTT	CASCFAQETTEAFF
.	.	TRBV13	TRBJ2-7	TGTGCCAGCAGCCTCCACCCTAATGACGAGCAGTACTTC	CASSLHPNDEQYF
TRBD1	.	TRBV10-3	TRBJ1-1	TGTGCCATACGGACAGGGGCCACTGAAGCTTTCTTT	CAIRTGATEAFF
.	.	TRBV27	TRBJ2-7	TGTGCCAGCAGACGCGGTGGGGCCACTACCTACGAGCAGTACTTC	CASRRGGATTYEQYF
TRBD1	.	TRBV28	TRBJ1-2	TGTGCCAGCAGTCCCGGACAGGCATCGTACTATGGCTACACCTTC	CASSPGQASYYGYTF